Listed here are 24 T cell receptor beta chains from one sample, sequenced in a study of blood T cell repertoires in COVID-19. Sequencing used immunoSEQ multiplex PCR; TCRdb keeps in-frame clones, though not all of them. The sample contains about 380,000 clones, 85% of which appear only once. The material sequenced was peripheral blood. All receptors come from a woman aged 18-29 years with acute or convalescent COVID-19.

CDR3: CASSIFFGANTEAFF. In nucleotides, the CDR3 is TGTGCCAGCAGCATATTTTTTGGGGCGAACACTGAAGCTTTCTTT. The chain has TRBV7-2 and TRBJ1-1, with TRBD1 as a possible D gene (5 bases). Germline-derived CDR1 and CDR2 are SGHTA and FQGNSA. V was clipped by 5 bases and J by 1 base, with 14 bases between them. The CDR3 spans 15 residues.

The chain has TRBV7-6 and TRBJ1-4; D may be TRBD1 (6 bases). Between the trimmed V and J ends, which lost 1 base and 3 bases, there was a span of 21 bases. This CDR3 comprises 19 residues. Germline CDR1 SGHVS, CDR2 FNYEAQ. CDR3 sequence: CASSLGLGGVAYPNEKLFF. The CDR3 coding sequence is TGTGCCAGCAGCTTAGGATTAGGGGGGGTTGCCTATCCTAATGAAAAACTGTTTTTT.

This clone has just a few counts. This chain connects TRBV29-1 to TRBJ2-6; D ambiguous. The CDR3 is made up of 13 amino acids. Per germline, CDR1 SQVTM and CDR2 ANQGSEA. The V gene lost 3 bases and the J gene lost 1 base, with 4 bases spanning the gap. Here the CDR3 reads CSVDMSGANVLTF. CDR3 sequence (DNA): TGCAGCGTTGACATGTCTGGGGCCAACGTCCTGACTTTC. Full variable domain (rest looked up from reference TRBV29-1 and TRBJ2-6): SAVISQKPSRDICQRGTSLTIQCQVDSQVTMMFWYRQQPGQSLTLIATANQGSEATYESGFVIDKFPISRPNLTFSTLTVSNMSPEDSSIYLCSVDMSGANVLTFGAGSRLTVL.

The rearrangement links TRBV2 to TRBJ2-5, with 8 bases lining up with TRBD2. Trimming cost V 6 bases and J 5 bases; bases outside gene matches: 11. The CDR3 consists of 15 residues. The germline V gene has CDR1 SNHLY and CDR2 FYNNEI. The CDR3: CASRASGGAAETQYF. The CDR3 DNA sequence: TGTGCCAGCAGGGCCTCCGGGGGGGCCGCGGAGACCCAGTACTTC.

The chain couples TRBV4-1 to TRBJ2-1; 8 nucleotides align to TRBD2. The CDR3 has 19 residues. The V segment lost 3 bases and the J segment 9 bases; nucleotides outside the gene matches: 22. In germline, CDR1 is MGHRA, CDR2 YSYEKL. In DNA form, the CDR3 reads TGCGCCAGCAGCCACCAAATAGGGGGTAGCGGGGCCGATGGGGGTGAGCAGTTCTTC. This gives the protein CASSHQIGGSGADGGEQFF.

This clone turned up a few times. This chain joins TRBV5-1 and TRBJ1-1; the D gene is possibly TRBD1 (5 bases). Trimming cost V 0 bases and J 2 bases, with 11 bases left between them. Germline values: CDR1 SGHRS, CDR2 YFSETQ. The CDR3 covers 15 residues. The CDR3 DNA reads as TGCGCCAGCAGCTTGGGATCGCGGGACAACACTGAAGCTTTCTTT. This gives the protein CASSLGSRDNTEAFF.

This chain uses TRBV27 with TRBJ2-2; 7 bases line up with TRBD1. The CDR3 runs to 14 residues. Germline V gives CDR1 MNHEY, CDR2 SMNVEV (reference sequence). With 5 bases clipped from V and 6 bases from J, the junction kept 6 bases outside the gene matches. The DNA of the CDR3 is TGTGCCAGCAGTACCCGACAGGGATCCGGGGAGCTGTTTTTT. Amino acid sequence: CASSTRQGSGELFF.

This rearrangement joins TRBV28 to TRBJ2-1; D gene unclear. Trimming removed 8 bases at V and 0 bases at J, with 17 bases between. The CDR3 spans 16 residues. Germline lookup yields CDR1 MDHEN and CDR2 SYDVKM. The DNA for the CDR3 is TGTGCCAGCCCCCCGCGGCAGACTCACTCCTACAATGAGCAGTTCTTC. It codes for CASPPRQTHSYNEQFF. The full variable domain, completed using reference TRBV28 and TRBJ2-1, is DVKVTQSSRYLVKRTGEKVFLECVQDMDHENMFWYRQDPGLGLRLIYFSYDVKMKEKGDIPEGYSVSREKKERFSLILESASTNQTSMYLCASPPRQTHSYNEQFFGPGTRLTVL.

V is TRBV28 and J is TRBJ2-7, with 9 bases fitting TRBD1. This CDR3 is 15 amino acids long. Trimming took 8 bases from V and 3 from J; bases not matched to a gene: 11. CDR1 is MDHEN and CDR2 is SYDVKM in the germline V gene. CDR3 bases: TGTGCCAGCCTTCCAACCGGGACAGGGTTCTACGAGCAGTACTTC. Its translation is CASLPTGTGFYEQYF.

This rearrangement joins TRBV5-1 to TRBJ2-5, with 10 positions matching TRBD1. Germline CDR1 is SGHRS and CDR2 is YFSETQ. The CDR3 sequence is 14 residues long. The J segment lost 1 base and the V segment lost 4 bases, leaving 1 base of the junction unmatched. The CDR3 reads CASSGDRGQETQYF. The CDR3 DNA reads TGCGCCAGCAGCGGGGACAGGGGCCAAGAGACCCAGTACTTC. Full variable domain (outside the CDR3, taken from reference TRBV5-1 and TRBJ2-5): KAGVTQTPRYLIKTRGQQVTLSCSPISGHRSVSWYQQTPGQGLQFLFEYFSETQRNKGNFPGRFSGRQFSNSRSEMNVSTLELGDSALYLCASSGDRGQETQYFGPGTRLLVL.

V usage is TRBV21-1 and J usage is TRBJ1-2. TRBV21-1 is classified as a pseudogene. The CDR3 runs 17 residues. The DNA of the CDR3 is TGTGCCAGCGCCTGGGGGGAGGGTGAGGGACCTATTTATGGCTACACCTTC. It yields the protein CASAWGEGEGPIYGYTF.

The rearrangement links TRBV9 to TRBJ1-5; 7 bases match TRBD1. With 3 bases clipped from V and 7 bases from J, the junction kept 7 bases outside the gene matches. The CDR3 covers 14 residues. From germline, CDR1 is SGDLS and CDR2 YYNGEE. CDR3 DNA: TGTGCCAGCAGCGCGACAGGGATCGGGCAGCCCCAGCATTTT. This translates into CASSATGIGQPQHF.

This clone was recorded many times. The V call is TRBV3-1 (or the pseudogene TRBV3-2), the J call TRBJ1-2, with 9 bases identical to TRBD1. V lost 1 base and J lost 4; bases outside the gene matches: 1. The CDR3 covers 14 residues. CDR1 and CDR2 (germline): LGHDT, YNNKEL (reference sequence). The chain's CDR3 is CASSQGTGVYGYTF. The CDR3 DNA reads TGTGCCAGCAGCCAAGGGACAGGGGTCTATGGCTACACCTTC.

The gene calls are TRBV12-3 or TRBV12-4 and TRBJ1-2, with D perhaps matching TRBD1 (6 bases). This CDR3 comprises 12 residues. Trimming left V 4 bases short and J 8 bases short, with 11 bases between. The CDR3 nucleotides are TGTGCCAGCAGTTCGCAGGGGCTAGGCTACACCTTC. It codes for CASSSQGLGYTF.

The V gene is TRBV5-1, the J gene TRBJ1-2; 7 bases map to TRBD1. CDR3 length equals 17 residues. V lost 3 bases and J lost 5; bases outside the gene matches: 16. The germline gives CDR1 SGHRS, CDR2 YFSETQ. The CDR3 spells CASSWVSGEDRKYGYTF. The CDR3 region has the DNA TGCGCCAGCAGCTGGGTCTCGGGGGAGGACAGGAAATATGGCTACACCTTC.

The J gene is TRBJ1-2, the V gene TRBV24-1; TRBD1 is a possible D gene (6 bases). The CDR3 is made up of 13 amino acids. Per germline, CDR1 KGHDR and CDR2 SFDVKD. The V and J ends lost 9 bases and 4 bases respectively, with 14 bases between them. CDR3 residues: CATLRQAFYGYTF. The CDR3 nucleotides are TGTGCCACCTTGCGACAGGCATTCTATGGCTACACCTTC.

The V and J genes are TRBV12-3 or TRBV12-4 and TRBJ1-2; TRBD1 aligns across 8 bases. The V and J ends lost 11 bases and 8 bases, in that order; junction bases with no gene match: 13. This CDR3 region has 13 residues. This chain's CDR3 is CALGDRLTDGYTF. For the CDR3, the DNA is TGTGCCCTAGGGGACAGGTTAACTGACGGCTACACCTTC.

The J gene is TRBJ1-1, the V gene TRBV5-6, with D unclear. The CDR3 sequence is 12 residues long. V dropped 3 bases and J dropped 7 bases, with 10 bases sitting between them. Germline CDR1 and CDR2: SGHDT and YYEEEE. CDR3 amino acids: CASSSLQVEAFF. The CDR3 nucleotides are TGTGCCAGCAGCTCCCTGCAGGTTGAAGCTTTCTTT.

V gene TRBV7-9 combines with J gene TRBJ2-2; 9 positions agree with TRBD1. V lost 1 base to trimming and J lost 5 bases; unmatched junction nucleotides: 8. Germline CDR1 reads SEHNR; CDR2 reads FQNEAQ (reference sequence). CDR3 length: 17 amino acids. The CDR3 sequence is CASSLGDREILTGELFF. As DNA, the CDR3 is TGTGCCAGCAGCTTAGGGGACAGGGAAATCTTGACCGGGGAGCTGTTTTTT.

As to this clone: Other nucleotide sequences in the sample specify the same CDR3. The chain has TRBV5-1 and TRBJ2-1, with D possibly being TRBD1 (5 bases). From germline, CDR1 is SGHRS and CDR2 YFSETQ. The CDR3 covers 12 residues. Trimming removed 4 bases at V and 6 bases at J, with 8 bases between. The CDR3 DNA follows: TGCGCCAGCAGCCTCCAGGGCAATGAGCAGTTCTTC. It encodes CASSLQGNEQFF.

V and J are TRBV5-6 and TRBJ2-7; D gene ambiguous. The CDR3 extends over 11 amino acids. Germline CDR1 is SGHDT and CDR2 is YYEEEE. V lost 1 base, J lost 6 bases, and 5 bases lay in between. CDR3 region: CASSLRSEQYF. The CDR3 coding sequence is TGTGCCAGCAGCTTGCGGAGCGAGCAGTACTTC.

This clone has only a few counts. The chain joins TRBV21-1 to TRBJ1-3. TRBV21-1 is described as a pseudogene. The CDR3 is made up of 19 amino acids. CDR3 DNA: TGTGCCAGCAGCAAAGAGGCTCGGGGTTTAACCCCCTCTGGAAACACCATATATTTT. Protein: CASSKEARGLTPSGNTIYF.

The chain uses TRBV7-2 and TRBJ2-7; D perhaps matches TRBD1 (6 bases). The CDR3 totals 13 residues. Germline CDR1 is SGHTA and CDR2 is FQGNSA. V was shortened by 4 bases and J by 6 bases, with 13 bases between the two germline ends. In nucleotides, the CDR3 is TGTGCCAGCAGCTCGGGACACTTCGGCGAGCAGTACTTC. This sequence encodes CASSSGHFGEQYF. The full variable domain, with the rest looked up from reference TRBV7-2 and TRBJ2-7, is GAGVSQSPSNKVTEKGKDVELRCDPISGHTALYWYRQSLGQGLEFLIYFQGNSAPDKSGLPSDRFSAERTGGSVSTLTIQRTQQEDSAVYLCASSSGHFGEQYFGPGTRLTVT.

CDR3 sequence reads: CASSLGDRVYITGNTIYF. The CDR3 nucleotides read TGTGCCAGCAGCTTGGGGGACAGGGTGTATATTACTGGAAACACCATATATTTT. This chain links TRBV5-6 with TRBJ1-3; 9 nucleotides align to TRBD1. In germline, CDR1 is SGHDT, CDR2 YYEEEE. The ends lost 0 bases at V and 2 bases at J; junction bases unmatched: 9. This CDR3 region has 18 residues.